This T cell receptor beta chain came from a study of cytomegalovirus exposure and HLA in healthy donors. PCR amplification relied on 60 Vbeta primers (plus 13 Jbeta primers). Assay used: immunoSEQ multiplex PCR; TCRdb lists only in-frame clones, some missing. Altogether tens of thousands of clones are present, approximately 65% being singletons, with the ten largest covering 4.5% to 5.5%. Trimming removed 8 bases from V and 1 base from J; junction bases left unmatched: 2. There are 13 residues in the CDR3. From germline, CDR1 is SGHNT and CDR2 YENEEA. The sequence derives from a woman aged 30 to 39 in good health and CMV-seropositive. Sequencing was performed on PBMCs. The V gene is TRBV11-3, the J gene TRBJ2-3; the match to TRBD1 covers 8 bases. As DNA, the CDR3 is TGTGCCAGCGGACAGGGTGGCACAGATACGCAGTATTTT. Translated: CASGQGGTDTQYF.